Sequencing of this T cell receptor (beta chain) was carried out in a study of human T cells and chemical hapten exposure (dated by TCRdb to the early 2020s). Context from the whole study: Libraries were pooled for sequencing, and per-sample TCR yields varied mainly because of small differences in library volumes within the pool. In alopecia patients, the study followed how the peripheral blood TCR repertoire changed in vivo over primary and secondary sensitization to diphenylcyclopropenone (DPC), a hapten. For every blood RNA sample, sequencing covered both the TCR alpha and TCR beta chains. Study-wide conclusions, independent of this receptor: Repeated subsampling changed both the strength of the expansion versus patch-test correlation and the threshold at which the correlation became significant. The number of TCRs above 1 in 1000 frequency did not change with DPC sensitization; there was no evidence of global repertoire structure alterations.

Libraries were prepared through RACE. For sequencing, a NextSeq 500 was employed. During library preparation, unique molecular identifiers were attached to individual cDNA molecules so that TCRs could be counted in a quantitative, reproducible way. In the source study's methods: The median number of TCRs per sample was over 85,000, ranging from about 20,000 to 690,600. The Decombinator software suite was used to annotate V, J and CDR3 in the TCR reads. To make PS versus PT1 abundance plots, every sample was subsampled to the same number of TCRs (28,000). Expanded TCRs were defined as absent before sensitization and observed at least eight times at the 2-week time point. The raw public data were reprocessed by TCRdb itself: fastp quality trimming at Q25, MiXCR clonotype calling, in-frame beta chains only. When rows share a CDR3 protein, they turn into one entry using the most common DNA and genes. None of the V and J calls come from the authors' own analysis; TCRdb made them. The sample data list tens of thousands of distinct CDR3 sequences, and 4.5% to 5.5% of these were observed just once. Around 13% of the sample is held by the ten biggest clonotypes.

From the germline V gene, CDR1 is SGHDT and CDR2 is YYEEEE. Spanning cysteine to phenylalanine, the CDR3 consists of 13 amino acids. Solely the CDR3 DNA is kept, with 39 bases framed from the first base. V loses 3 bases of germline sequence and J loses 4 bases, and the interval between the two ends is 9 bases. The time point label of this sample denotes: healthy volunteer bleed at 6 weeks. Total RNA was isolated from unfractionated whole blood collected in Tempus Blood RNA tubes. Roughly 5 healthy volunteers served as TCR sequencing controls and were bled at day 0, 2 weeks and 6 weeks. Ten or more counts support this clonotype. Its antigen target is currently unknown. Base qualities are not provided; no much larger clone lies one nucleotide away.

This sequence originates from a human donor in good health. Some clones in this sample may be carry-over from other donors' samples. In this chain, TRBV5-6 is recombined with TRBJ2-3; no confident D gene assignment can be made. The specimen sequenced was whole blood. The CDR3 protein is CASSSDRADTQYF. The nucleotide sequence reads as follows: TGTGCCAGCAGCTCCGACCGTGCAGATACGCAGTATTTT.